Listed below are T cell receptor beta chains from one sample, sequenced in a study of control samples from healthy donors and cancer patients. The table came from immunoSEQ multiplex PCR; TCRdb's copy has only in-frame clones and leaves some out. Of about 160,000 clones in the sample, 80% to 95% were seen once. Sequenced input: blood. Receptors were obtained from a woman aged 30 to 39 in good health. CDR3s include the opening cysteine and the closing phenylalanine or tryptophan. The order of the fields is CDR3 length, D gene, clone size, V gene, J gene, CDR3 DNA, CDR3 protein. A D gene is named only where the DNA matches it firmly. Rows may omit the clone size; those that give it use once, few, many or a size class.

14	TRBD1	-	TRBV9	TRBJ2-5	TGTGCCAGCAGCGTAGAGCAGGGGGACGAGACCCAGTACTTC	CASSVEQGDETQYF
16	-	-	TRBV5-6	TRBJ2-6	TGTGCCAGCAGCTTAACCGGACACTCTGGGGCCAACGTCCTGACTTTC	CASSLTGHSGANVLTF
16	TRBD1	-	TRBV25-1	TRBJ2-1	TGTGCCAGCAGTGAGCCGGGACAGGGAAACTACAATGAGCAGTTCTTC	CASSEPGQGNYNEQFF
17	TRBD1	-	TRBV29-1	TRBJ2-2	TGCAGCGTTGAAACAACTTCGACAGGGGGCGGCACCGGGGAGCTGTTTTTT	CSVETTSTGGGTGELFF
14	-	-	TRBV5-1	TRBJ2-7	TGCGCCAGCTCTCGTTCAGGGGACCTTGCCGAGCAGTACTTC	CASSRSGDLAEQYF
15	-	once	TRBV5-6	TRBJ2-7	TGTGCCAGCAGCTTGGACAGGGTGCGCTCCTACGAGCAGTACTTC	CASSLDRVRSYEQYF
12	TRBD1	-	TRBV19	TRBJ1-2	TGTGCCAGTACCAGAAGACAGGGGAGCTACACCTTC	CASTRRQGSYTF
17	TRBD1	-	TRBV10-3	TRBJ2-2	TGTGCCATCAGTGTTTATAGGACAGGCGCGAACACCGGGGAGCTGTTTTTT	CAISVYRTGANTGELFF
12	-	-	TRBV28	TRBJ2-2	TGTGCCAGCAGTTTAGGCACCGGGGAGCTGTTTTTT	CASSLGTGELFF
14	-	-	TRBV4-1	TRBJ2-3	TGCGCCAGCAGCCCGGGGGAACTCACAGATACGCAGTATTTT	CASSPGELTDTQYF
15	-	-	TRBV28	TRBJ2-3	TGTGCCAGCTCGAGGCGGGACCGCGGCTCAGATACGCAGTATTTT	CASSRRDRGSDTQYF
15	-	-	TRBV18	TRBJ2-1	TGTGCCAGCTCACGTACCACCGACAGCTACAATGAGCAGTTCTTC	CASSRTTDSYNEQFF
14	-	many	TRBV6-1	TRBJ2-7	TGTGCCAGCAGTGAATTTGGGCCTCCCTACGAGCAGTACTTC	CASSEFGPPYEQYF
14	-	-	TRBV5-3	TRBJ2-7	TGTGCCAGATGGGGTGGAGGGAGACACTACGGGCAGTACTTC	CARWGGGRHYGQYF
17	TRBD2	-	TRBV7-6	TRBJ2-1	TGTGCCAGCAGCTCATTGATTAGCGGGAGTTCCTACAATGAGCAGTTCTTC	CASSSLISGSSYNEQFF
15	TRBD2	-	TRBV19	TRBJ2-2	TGTGCCAGTTCACTAGCGGGGTCGAACACCGGGGAGCTGTTTTTT	CASSLAGSNTGELFF
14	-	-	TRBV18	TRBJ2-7	TGTGCCAGCTCACCCTTCGACGGACCATACGAGCAGTACTTC	CASSPFDGPYEQYF
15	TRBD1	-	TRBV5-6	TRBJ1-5	TGTGCCAGCAGCTTGTCCGGGACAGGGCATCAGCCCCAGCATTTT	CASSLSGTGHQPQHF
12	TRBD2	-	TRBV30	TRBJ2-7	TGTGCCTGGAGCCGGGAGGAGTACGAGCAGTACTTC	CAWSREEYEQYF
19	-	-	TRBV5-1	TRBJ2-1	TGCGCCAGCAGCTTGGGGGGGGGCCCTAGCGCCTTCTCCTACAATGAGCAGTTCTTC	CASSLGGGPSAFSYNEQFF
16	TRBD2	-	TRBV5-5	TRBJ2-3	TGTGCCAGCAGCGCCCGACTAGCGGGGGCCACAGATACGCAGTATTTT	CASSARLAGATDTQYF
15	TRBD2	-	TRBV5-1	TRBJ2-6	TGCGCCAGCACCACGGCTAGGGGAGGGCCCAACGTCCTGACTTTC	CASTTARGGPNVLTF
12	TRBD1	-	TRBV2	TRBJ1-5	TGTGCCAGCAACAGGGGTAATCAGCCCCAGCATTTT	CASNRGNQPQHF
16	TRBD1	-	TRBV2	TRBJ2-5	TGTGCCAGCAGCGTACAGGGGCGCTCTTACCAAGAGACCCAGTACTTC	CASSVQGRSYQETQYF
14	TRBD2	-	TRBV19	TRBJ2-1	TGTGCCAGTCGAAAACTAGCGGGTTCCAATGAGCAGTTCTTC	CASRKLAGSNEQFF
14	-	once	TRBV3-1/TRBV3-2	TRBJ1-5	TGTGCCAGCAGCCATGGTCAGGGCAATCAGCCCCAGCATTTT	CASSHGQGNQPQHF